This TCR beta chain was observed in a study of blood T cells in healthy people across ages. The study, taken as a whole, reports: Those diversity estimates obtained from one million T cells were thought to be underestimates.

Sample-barcoded 5' priming and a J-beta primer mix drove a second PCR of roughly 7 to 11 cycles. MiXCR, run by TCRdb on the 5' RACE reads, gives a single entry per CDR3 protein. The sample lists 1.2 million to 1.5 million distinct CDR3 sequences, roughly 40% occurring once. Concerning this clonotype itself: Its antigen is undetermined.

Each donor's blood draw was ten milliliters of peripheral blood. This CDR3 contains 14 residues. The germline V and J ends were trimmed by 3 bases and 1 base, with 12 bases remaining between them. Per germline, CDR1 DFQATT and CDR2 SNEGSKA (reference sequence). This TCR was sampled from a woman in her late teens or twenties in good health. Sequencing was done on a sample of blood. The chain couples TRBV20-1 to TRBJ1-1, with D possibly being TRBD1 (6 bases). Written as DNA, the CDR3 is TGCAGTGCTAGGAAGAACAGGGAGAACACTGAAGCTTTCTTT. This translates into CSARKNRENTEAFF.